These 25 T cell receptor beta chains were sequenced from one sample in a study of PD-1 blockade in classical Hodgkin lymphoma. The time point denotes: cycle 4 day 1 (C4D1), after six to seven weeks of nivolumab. The patients all showed relapse after autologous stem cell transplantation, while their brentuximab vedotin exposure varied. Purified CD4+ T cells were obtained from thawed PBMCs through magnetic negative selection. Clones were sequenced by immunoSEQ multiplex PCR, and TCRdb holds only the in-frame ones, with some missing. Here the sample spans about 27,000 clones, 75% to 90% being singletons. The source was CD4+ T cells from blood, collected before the fourth cycle of nivolumab. The source is a human donor with classical Hodgkin lymphoma.

The rearrangement links TRBV28 to TRBJ2-3; D may be TRBD2 (5 bases). There are 13 residues in the CDR3. V was pared by 6 bases and J by 1 base, with 8 bases between. Germline V gene sequence: CDR1 MDHEN, CDR2 SYDVKM. CDR3 loop: CASRSGGTDTQYF. The CDR3 DNA is TGTGCCAGCAGAAGCGGCGGCACAGATACGCAGTATTTT. Drawing the rest from reference TRBV28 and TRBJ2-3, the complete variable domain is DVKVTQSSRYLVKRTGEKVFLECVQDMDHENMFWYRQDPGLGLRLIYFSYDVKMKEKGDIPEGYSVSREKKERFSLILESASTNQTSMYLCASRSGGTDTQYFGPGTRLTVL.

The chain joins TRBV20-1 to TRBJ2-5; D gene ambiguous. This CDR3 is 11 amino acids long. Trimming shortened V by 1 base and J by 5 bases, and 5 bases separated the two germline ends. Germline CDR1 reads DFQATT; CDR2 reads SNEGSKA (reference sequence). As DNA, the CDR3 is TGCAGTGCTAGAGGTGTGGAGACCCAGTACTTC. Its translation: CSARGVETQYF.

The chain has TRBV5-5 and TRBJ2-3; no reliable D call. V gave up 3 bases and J gave up 4 bases, with 9 bases separating them. The CDR3 is 13 amino acids. Germline values: CDR1 SGHKS, CDR2 YYEKEE (reference sequence). The DNA of the CDR3 is TGTGCCAGCAGCTCCATGGCCCCAGATACGCAGTATTTT. Protein product: CASSSMAPDTQYF.

This chain links TRBV7-9 with TRBJ2-1; D might be TRBD2 (5 bases). Trimming cost V 3 bases and J 7 bases, with 22 bases left between them. The CDR3 is 17 amino acids. CDR1 SEHNR and CDR2 FQNEAQ come from the germline V gene (reference sequence). CDR3 nucleotide sequence: TGTGCCAGCAGCTTTAGATTAGGGCCCGGGGTCCCTAATGAGCAGTTCTTC. Protein product: CASSFRLGPGVPNEQFF.

CDR3 sequence (DNA): TGTGCCAGCAAGGGCGGGGCTGTCTATGGCTACACCTTC. Protein product: CASKGGAVYGYTF. The rearrangement links TRBV28 to TRBJ1-2; TRBD1 is a possible D gene (5 bases). With 7 bases removed from V and 4 bases from J, the gap between germline ends came to 13 bases. The CDR3 has 13 amino acids. Germline V CDR1 and CDR2: MDHEN, SYDVKM.

The J gene is TRBJ1-2, the V gene TRBV29-1; perhaps TRBD1 as D (6 bases). The CDR3 length is 14 residues. Trimming cost V 4 bases and J 6 bases, with 18 bases left between them. Germline CDR1 reads SQVTM; CDR2 reads ANQGSEA. This CDR3 is CSVAKGEKLNGYTF. The CDR3 nucleotides are TGCAGCGTTGCCAAGGGGGAAAAGTTGAATGGCTACACCTTC.

The chain is built from TRBV7-9 and TRBJ2-1; D possibly corresponds to TRBD1 (5 bases). Germline loops: CDR1 SEHNR, CDR2 FQNEAQ (reference sequence). The V and J ends lost 3 bases and 4 bases respectively, with 10 bases between them. The CDR3 is 14 amino acids. CDR3 in DNA: TGTGCCAGCAGCTTTGGACAACGATACAATGAGCAGTTCTTC. This translates into CASSFGQRYNEQFF.

This chain joins TRBV25-1 and TRBJ2-7; tentatively, D is TRBD2 (6 bases). V lost 5 bases and J 7 bases, leaving 15 bases between the germline ends. The CDR3 has 13 residues. Germline V gene data show CDR1 as MGHDK and CDR2 as SYGVNS. CDR3 region: CASSHGGTREQYF. The CDR3 DNA follows: TGTGCCAGCAGTCACGGAGGGACCAGAGAGCAGTACTTC.

The J gene is TRBJ1-5, the V gene TRBV19; D is perhaps TRBD1 (6 bases). V shed 10 bases and J shed 6 bases, with 19 bases lying between them. CDR1 LNHDA and CDR2 SQIVND come from the germline V gene (reference sequence). This CDR3 comprises 14 residues. The CDR3 spells CATALTGAGQPQHF. In DNA form, the CDR3 reads TGTGCCACCGCTCTGACAGGCGCGGGTCAGCCCCAGCATTTT.

There are a few counts of this clone. This CDR3 is CASRGTSGGNTIYF. In DNA, the CDR3 is TGTGCCAGCAGGGGGACTTCTGGAGGAAACACCATATATTTT. The V gene is TRBV11-2, the J gene TRBJ1-3; TRBD1 might be the D (5 bases). V lost 6 bases and J lost 4, with 13 bases in between. The length of the CDR3 is 14 residues. CDR1 SGHAT and CDR2 FQNNGV come from the germline V gene.

The chain carries TRBV7-2 and TRBJ2-5; the D call may be TRBD1 or TRBD2 (6 bases each). The CDR3 is 15 residues long. V was trimmed by 6 bases and J by 5 bases, leaving 19 bases between them. CDR1 SGHTA and CDR2 FQGNSA come from the germline V gene. CDR3 sequence reads: CASRGGQGDRETQYF. CDR3 nucleotide sequence: TGTGCCAGCAGAGGGGGGCAGGGTGATCGGGAGACCCAGTACTTC.

The gene calls are TRBV19 and TRBJ1-2; unclear D gene. The germline V gene encodes CDR1 LNHDA and CDR2 SQIVND (reference sequence). The CDR3 sequence is 14 residues long. V was shortened by 4 bases and J by 3 bases, with 12 bases between the two germline ends. The CDR3 nucleotides are TGTGCCAGTAGTAATAGACATCTAGACTATGGCTACACCTTC. Translation gives CASSNRHLDYGYTF.

The chain recombines TRBV6-1 with TRBJ2-5; no firm D call. The closer fit of TRBJ2-7 to the DNA end suggests the J call may be wrong. Per germline, CDR1 MNHNS and CDR2 SASEGT. The CDR3 extends over 15 amino acids. CDR3 nucleotides: TGTGCCAGCAGTGAAGCGCTAGGGATGGGCTACGAGCAGTACTTC. Translation gives CASSEALGMGYEQYF.

This chain connects TRBV19 to TRBJ2-3, with a weak D call TRBD2 (5 bases). Trimming left V 6 bases short and J 10 bases short, with 17 bases between. The CDR3 has 13 amino acids. Germline CDR1 reads LNHDA; CDR2 reads SQIVND (reference sequence). In DNA, the CDR3 is TGTGCCAGTAGCAGCGACTACCCGAACGCGCAGTATTTT. As protein: CASSSDYPNAQYF. The complete variable domain, with remaining parts taken from reference TRBV19 and TRBJ2-3, reads DGGITQSPKYLFRKEGQNVTLSCEQNLNHDAMYWYRQDPGQGLRLIYYSQIVNDFQKGDIAEGYSVSREKKESFPLTVTSAQKNPTAFYLCASSSDYPNAQYFGPGTRLTVL.

This clone has a single count. The chain has TRBV28 and TRBJ1-2; 9 bases agree with TRBD1. V trimming: 5 bases; J trimming: 7 bases; junction bases outside the gene matches: 5. The CDR3 totals 13 residues. From germline, CDR1 is MDHEN and CDR2 SYDVKM. The chain's CDR3 is CASSPTGGGGYTF. The CDR3 DNA follows: TGTGCCAGCAGTCCTACAGGGGGCGGTGGCTACACCTTC.

This sequence joins TRBV20-1 and TRBJ2-5; D gene ambiguous. Trimming took 7 bases from V and 5 from J, leaving 11 bases between them. The CDR3 is made up of 11 amino acids. CDR1 is DFQATT, CDR2 SNEGSKA, per germline (reference sequence). This chain's CDR3 is CSGVTAETQYF. The CDR3, as DNA: TGCAGTGGCGTGACTGCGGAGACCCAGTACTTC.

The chain employs TRBV5-1 and TRBJ1-1; 7 nucleotides match TRBD1. V shed 3 bases and J 3 bases; nucleotides not matched to a gene: 8. CDR3 length equals 15 residues. Germline V lookup: CDR1 SGHRS, CDR2 YFSETQ. The CDR3 is CASSSGTVGYTEAFF. For the CDR3, the DNA is TGCGCCAGCAGCTCCGGGACAGTCGGGTACACTGAAGCTTTCTTT.

The V and J genes are TRBV15 and TRBJ2-3, with TRBD2 as a possible D gene (6 bases). Germline V gene data show CDR1 as LNHNV and CDR2 as YYDKDF (reference sequence). The length of the CDR3 is 14 residues. V was shortened by 2 bases and J by 6 bases, with 12 bases between the two germline ends. The CDR3 nucleotides read TGTGCCACCAGCAGACCCGGGACTCCGGATACGCAGTATTTT. This encodes CATSRPGTPDTQYF. Together with reference TRBV15 and TRBJ2-3, the CDR3 gives the full variable domain: DAMVIQNPRYQVTQFGKPVTLSCSQTLNHNVMYWYQQKSSQAPKLLFHYYDKDFNNEADTPDNFQSRRPNTSFCFLDIRSPGLGDTAMYLCATSRPGTPDTQYFGPGTRLTVL.

The chain is built from TRBV14 and TRBJ2-1; D is unresolved. Trimming cost V 2 bases and J 7 bases, with 12 bases left between them. This CDR3 has 14 residues. Germline CDR1 and CDR2: SGHDN and FVKESK. The CDR3 reads CASSQMVLGNEQFF. In DNA form, the CDR3 reads TGTGCCAGCAGCCAAATGGTTTTAGGGAATGAGCAGTTCTTC.

This rearrangement joins TRBV4-1 to TRBJ1-2; D is unclear. This CDR3 has 15 residues. The V end was cut by 0 bases, the J end by 5 bases, with 13 bases between. Germline CDR1 MGHRA, CDR2 YSYEKL. CDR3 sequence (DNA): TGCGCCAGCAGCCAAGATCAAACCGGCGGTTATGGCTACACCTTC. Its protein product is CASSQDQTGGYGYTF.

This clone was seen just once. This chain joins TRBV6-5 and TRBJ1-3; D perhaps matches TRBD1 (6 bases). This CDR3 region has 14 residues. The germline V gene encodes CDR1 MNHEY and CDR2 SVGAGI. V lost 5 bases and J 1 base, leaving 9 bases between the germline ends. The CDR3, as DNA: TGTGCCAGCAGTCAGACAGGATCTGGAAACACCATATATTTT. Protein sequence: CASSQTGSGNTIYF.

The chain combines TRBV6-5 with TRBJ1-5, with TRBD1 matching 8 bases. Germline V gene data show CDR1 as MNHEY and CDR2 as SVGAGI. This CDR3 spans 15 amino acids. J lost 4 bases, V lost 6 bases, and 8 bases had no gene match. The CDR3 nucleotides read TGTGCCAGCAGCCGCGACAGGGGTCCGAATCAGCCCCAGCATTTT. This codes for CASSRDRGPNQPQHF.

This clone showed up just a few times. The V call is TRBV4-1, the J call TRBJ1-2, with a tentative D call TRBD1 (6 bases). This CDR3 has 14 residues. Germline loops: CDR1 MGHRA, CDR2 YSYEKL. The V gene lost 1 base and the J gene lost 5 bases, with 11 bases spanning the gap. The CDR3 nucleotides are TGCGCCAGCAGCCAAGGTGACAGGCGTTATGGCTACACCTTC. It encodes CASSQGDRRYGYTF.

Details on this clone: A junction end diverges from the germline sequence, so it may reflect a read error. The chain combines TRBV28 with TRBJ2-7; 11 nucleotides align to TRBD2. In germline, CDR1 is MDHEN, CDR2 SYDVKM. The CDR3 sequence is 12 residues long. CDR3: CAVAGGSYEQYF. The CDR3 DNA is TGCGCAGTAGCGGGAGGGTCCTACGAGCAGTACTTC.

The rearrangement uses TRBV18 and TRBJ2-1; D is tentatively TRBD1 or TRBD2 (5 bases each). The CDR3 runs to 14 residues. Trimming pared 4 bases from V and 4 bases from J, leaving 11 bases between. CDR1 and CDR2 from the germline V gene are KGHSH and LQKENI. CDR3 amino acids: CASSRRDGYNEQFF. The CDR3 coding sequence is TGTGCCAGCTCACGCCGGGACGGGTACAATGAGCAGTTCTTC.